One sample yielded the 11 T cell receptor beta chains listed below, sequenced in a study of graft-versus-host responses after intestinal transplantation. Assay: immunoSEQ multiplex PCR; the TCRdb copy retains only in-frame clones and omits some. The sample carries about 25,000 clones, roughly 82% recorded once. Antigens for these TCRs are unknown. Sequences were derived from unstimulated CD8+ T cells sorted from spleen or lymph node cells, sampled before transplant. The receptors come from a human donor who was the organ donor for an intestinal transplant.

The V gene is TRBV7-6, the J gene TRBJ2-1; tentative D call: TRBD2 (6 bases). Trimming took 6 bases from V and 1 from J, leaving 10 bases between them. The length of the CDR3 is 14 residues. Germline CDR1 reads SGHVS; CDR2 reads FNYEAQ. The CDR3 loop is CASSLLASYNEQFF. CDR3 in DNA: TGTGCCAGCAGTCTACTAGCTTCCTACAATGAGCAGTTCTTC.

The chain recombines TRBV5-4 with TRBJ1-2; the D gene is possibly TRBD1 (6 bases). CDR1 is SGHNT and CDR2 is YYREEE in the germline V gene (reference sequence). V lost 3 bases, J lost 3 bases, and 12 bases lay in between. This CDR3 region has 14 residues. The CDR3 DNA sequence: TGTGCCAGCAGCTCACGACAGGTCGACTATGGCTACACCTTC. This encodes CASSSRQVDYGYTF.

The chain carries TRBV11-2 and TRBJ1-2, with D unclear. Per the germline V gene, CDR1 is SGHAT and CDR2 is FQNNGV. Trimming left V 3 bases short and J 5 bases short, with 13 bases between. The CDR3 length is 14 residues. The CDR3 region is CASSFRNTSYGYTF. In DNA, the CDR3 is TGTGCCAGCAGCTTTAGAAACACCTCATATGGCTACACCTTC.

V usage is TRBV4-1 and J usage is TRBJ2-7; 13 bases map to TRBD2. This CDR3 spans 15 amino acids. The junction had 2 bases not matched to a gene; V was cut back by 2 bases and J by 4 bases. Germline values: CDR1 MGHRA, CDR2 YSYEKL. The CDR3 spells CASSQLLAGGYEQYF. For the CDR3, the DNA is TGCGCCAGCAGCCAACTACTAGCGGGGGGGTACGAGCAGTACTTC.

The count of this clone is one. The CDR3 is CASSVGGYTGELFF. The DNA of the CDR3 is TGTGCCAGCAGCGTAGGGGGGTATACCGGGGAGCTGTTTTTT. The chain links TRBV9 to TRBJ2-2; either TRBD1 or TRBD2 may fit D (5 bases each). Trimming pared 0 bases from V and 5 bases from J, leaving 8 bases between. CDR1 is SGDLS, CDR2 YYNGEE, per germline. This CDR3 contains 14 residues.

The J gene is TRBJ1-4, the V gene TRBV5-1; unclear D gene. Germline V gene data show CDR1 as SGHRS and CDR2 as YFSETQ. The CDR3 is 13 amino acids. V shed 8 bases and J shed 4 bases, with 12 bases lying between them. CDR3 loop: CASAVTLNEKLFF. CDR3 bases: TGCGCCAGTGCAGTAACGCTTAATGAAAAACTGTTTTTT.

The V gene is TRBV7-2, the J gene TRBJ2-1, with D perhaps TRBD2 (6 bases). CDR3 size: 14 residues. V lost 1 base and J lost 9, with 13 bases in between. From germline, CDR1 is SGHTA and CDR2 FQGNSA. CDR3 nucleotides: TGTGCCAGCAGCTTAGAGTCCCCGACTAGTGAGCAGTTCTTC. This gives the protein CASSLESPTSEQFF.

This rearrangement joins TRBV19 to TRBJ2-7; 9 nucleotides align to TRBD2. CDR1 and CDR2 (germline): LNHDA, SQIVND (reference sequence). V was clipped by 5 bases and J by 4 bases; unmatched bases: 3. The CDR3 has 13 amino acids. This CDR3 is CASSSGLAYEQYF. In nucleotides, the CDR3 is TGTGCCAGTAGTTCTGGACTAGCGTACGAGCAGTACTTC.

The chain is built from TRBV7-9 and TRBJ2-1, with D perhaps TRBD2 (5 bases). Germline V lookup: CDR1 SEHNR, CDR2 FQNEAQ (reference sequence). V shed 1 base and J shed 8 bases, with 9 bases lying between them. This CDR3 comprises 13 residues. The CDR3 DNA reads TGTGCCAGCAGCTTAGTAGCGCGCCATGAGCAGTTCTTC. It encodes CASSLVARHEQFF.

This chain joins TRBV6-5 and TRBJ2-5; no firm D call. V was clipped by 0 bases and J by 2 bases, with 4 bases between them. This CDR3 comprises 13 residues. Germline lookup yields CDR1 MNHEY and CDR2 SVGAGI. The CDR3 is CASSYSPQETQYF. In DNA, the CDR3 is TGTGCCAGCAGTTACTCGCCTCAAGAGACCCAGTACTTC.

In the case of this clone: An end of the junction differs from the germline gene, which may be a read error. Other nucleotide sequences in the sample specify the same CDR3. The chain recombines TRBV7-2 with TRBJ1-1; TRBD1 matches at 8 bases. This CDR3 is 13 amino acids long. Germline loops: CDR1 SGHTA, CDR2 FQGNSA. The CDR3 nucleotides are TGTGCCAGCAGCTGGACAGGGAACACTGAAGCCTTCTTT. Protein: CASSWTGNTEAFF.